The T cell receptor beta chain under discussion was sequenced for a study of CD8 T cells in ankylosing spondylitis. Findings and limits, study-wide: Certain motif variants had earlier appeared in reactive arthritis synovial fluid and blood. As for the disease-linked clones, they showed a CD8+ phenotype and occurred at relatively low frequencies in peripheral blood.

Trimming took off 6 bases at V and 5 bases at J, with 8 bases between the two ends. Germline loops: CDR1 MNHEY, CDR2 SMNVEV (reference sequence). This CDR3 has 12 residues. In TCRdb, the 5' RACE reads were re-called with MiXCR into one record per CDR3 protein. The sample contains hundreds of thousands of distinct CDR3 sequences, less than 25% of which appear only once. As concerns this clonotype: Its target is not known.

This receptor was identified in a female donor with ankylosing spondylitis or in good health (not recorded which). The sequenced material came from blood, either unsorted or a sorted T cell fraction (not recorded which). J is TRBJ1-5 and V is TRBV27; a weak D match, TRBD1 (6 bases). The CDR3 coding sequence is TGTGCCAGCAGGGGGGCCCATCAGCCCCAGCATTTT. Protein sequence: CASRGAHQPQHF.